Each of the 5 T cell receptor beta chains below was sequenced from the same sample in a study of T cells of healthy individuals. MiXCR was run by TCRdb on the 5' RACE reads, yielding one entry per CDR3 protein. The sample holds tens of thousands of distinct CDR3 sequences, roughly 14% seen once. The receptors were gathered from a human donor in good health.

This clonotype was detected many times. The chain joins TRBV12-5 to TRBJ2-1; possibly TRBD2 for D (5 bases). Trimming left V 7 bases short and J 1 base short, with 20 bases between. Germline V gene sequence: CDR1 LGHNT, CDR2 FRNRAP. The CDR3 is 17 amino acids. The CDR3 bases are TGTGCTAGTGTCCTGGGATGGTCCCCGGGATCCTACAATGAGCAGTTCTTC. Protein product: CASVLGWSPGSYNEQFF.

This chain uses TRBV7-2 with TRBJ1-1; 9 nucleotides line up with TRBD1. Per the germline V gene, CDR1 is SGHTA and CDR2 is FQGNSA. The CDR3 contains 16 residues. J gave up 4 bases and V 4 bases, and 10 bases lay outside the gene matches. Here the CDR3 reads CASSSSTGTGRTEAFF. As DNA, the CDR3 is TGTGCCAGCAGCTCATCAACCGGGACAGGGCGCACTGAAGCTTTCTTT. The variable domain in full, with the rest retrieved from reference TRBV7-2 and TRBJ1-1, is GAGVSQSPSNKVTEKGKDVELRCDPISGHTALYWYRQSLGQGLEFLIYFQGNSAPDKSGLPSDRFSAERTGGSVSTLTIQRTQQEDSAVYLCASSSSTGTGRTEAFFGQGTRLTVV.

This chain joins TRBV5-1 and TRBJ2-1; D gene ambiguous. Trimming left V 4 bases short and J 5 bases short, with 13 bases between. The CDR3 covers 14 residues. Germline V gene sequence: CDR1 SGHRS, CDR2 YFSETQ. The CDR3 is CASSPVSWDNEQFF. In nucleotides, the CDR3 is TGCGCCAGCAGCCCCGTCTCCTGGGACAATGAGCAGTTCTTC.

In its sample, this clonotype was seen many times. V is TRBV7-2 and J is TRBJ2-3; unclear D gene. Germline values: CDR1 SGHTA, CDR2 FQGNSA. V was cut by 1 base and J by 8 bases, with 7 bases left in between. The CDR3 has 12 amino acids. The DNA of the CDR3 is TGTGCCAGCAGCTTAGTAAAGGCTACGCAGTATTTT. As protein: CASSLVKATQYF. Based on the CDR3 plus reference TRBV7-2 and TRBJ2-3, the full variable domain is GAGVSQSPSNKVTEKGKDVELRCDPISGHTALYWYRQSLGQGLEFLIYFQGNSAPDKSGLPSDRFSAERTGGSVSTLTIQRTQQEDSAVYLCASSLVKATQYFGPGTRLTVL.

Only a few counts were recorded for this clonotype. This chain connects TRBV7-2 to TRBJ1-3, with 8 bases lining up with TRBD1. The CDR3 extends over 16 amino acids. Germline values: CDR1 SGHTA, CDR2 FQGNSA. The J segment lost 2 bases and the V segment lost 1 base, leaving 4 bases of the junction unmatched. In DNA form, the CDR3 reads TGTGCCAGCAGCTTAGGTTGGACAGGGACTGGAAACACCATATATTTT. Protein: CASSLGWTGTGNTIYF.